This is a list of T cell receptor beta chains from one sample in a study of T cell repertoires in cytomegalovirus infection. A single record per CDR3 protein comes from TCRdb applying MiXCR to the reads. The sample has approximately 300,000 distinct CDR3 sequences; just under 30% are singletons. No antigen is known for these receptors. The source was cultured PBMCs, collected from culture after CMV antigen stimulation. The receptors here all came from a human donor in good health (CMV status not recorded). Some clones in this sample may be carry-over from other donors' samples. Each CDR3 is given with its conserved first and last residue.

v_call: TRBV7-9
cdr3_aa: CASSFMETYEQYF

v_call: TRBV5-4
cdr3_aa: CASSRGGSPSGNTIYF

v_call: TRBV4-1
cdr3_aa: CASSQARSDYEQFF

v_call: TRBV28
cdr3_aa: CASRAGTSYNEQFF

v_call: TRBV18
cdr3_aa: CASSPTAGTGSPLNYGYTF

v_call: TRBV5-3
cdr3_aa: CASSNTPGLTGELFF

v_call: TRBV5-6
cdr3_aa: CASSAGGYSNQPQHF

v_call: TRBV12-3/TRBV12-4
cdr3_aa: CASRPDGEETEAFF

v_call: TRBV5-1
cdr3_aa: CASTPSSMNTEAFF

v_call: TRBV12-3/TRBV12-4
cdr3_aa: CASGRPPRGDYNEQFF

v_call: TRBV7-2
cdr3_aa: CASSSGPPYLTGTYGYTF

v_call: TRBV7-3
cdr3_aa: CASSFSSNNEQFF

v_call: TRBV7-2
cdr3_aa: CASSLGSGIYEQYF

v_call: TRBV2
cdr3_aa: CASRENVLYEQYF

v_call: TRBV7-9
cdr3_aa: CASSSGTRNYGYTF

v_call: TRBV6-6
cdr3_aa: CASTTSGGYQPQHF

v_call: TRBV6-6
cdr3_aa: CASSYGQGGRGDQPQHF

v_call: TRBV7-8
cdr3_aa: CASSSRGGAYEQYF

v_call: TRBV2
cdr3_aa: CASSVRTGRATEAFF

v_call: TRBV7-9
cdr3_aa: CASSEERAVGYTF

v_call: TRBV30
cdr3_aa: CAGGSYNEQFF

v_call: TRBV11-2
cdr3_aa: CASSLERDRANTGELFF

v_call: TRBV7-2
cdr3_aa: CASSLDSGAREQYF

v_call: TRBV9
cdr3_aa: CASSTLLAGADTQYF

v_call: TRBV12-3/TRBV12-4
cdr3_aa: CASSSGTGKETQYF

v_call: TRBV29-1
cdr3_aa: CSVETNEKLFF

v_call: TRBV19
cdr3_aa: CASSRLAAVYDTQYF

v_call: TRBV11-2
cdr3_aa: CASSPWGTGGDNQPQHF

v_call: TRBV5-4
cdr3_aa: CASSFREYAEQYF

v_call: TRBV19
cdr3_aa: CASTLEGNYGYTF

v_call: TRBV10-3
cdr3_aa: CAIREDGTSFNEQFF

v_call: TRBV19
cdr3_aa: CASRDRDYNSPLHF

v_call: TRBV20-1
cdr3_aa: CSASGSFGTDTQYF

v_call: TRBV7-9
cdr3_aa: CAIPLPGAPGANVLTF

v_call: TRBV10-3
cdr3_aa: CAISAQGGVTEAFF

v_call: TRBV7-2
cdr3_aa: CASSPLGAGVRFF

v_call: TRBV20-1
cdr3_aa: CSAGRFMNTEAFF

v_call: TRBV20-1
cdr3_aa: CSARGTGALQETQYF

v_call: TRBV19
cdr3_aa: CASMGLAPPLLEAFF

v_call: TRBV19
cdr3_aa: CASSTRSHPPNTGELFF

v_call: TRBV5-4
cdr3_aa: CASSLWSGGAGNQPQHF

v_call: TRBV5-4
cdr3_aa: CASSSMSTGELFF

v_call: TRBV6-5
cdr3_aa: CASRSHWGNTEAFF

v_call: TRBV18
cdr3_aa: CASSRTGVHPYEQYF

v_call: TRBV7-3
cdr3_aa: CASSSGLADYNEQFF

v_call: TRBV20-1
cdr3_aa: CSANSNDRYTF

v_call: TRBV6-8
cdr3_aa: CASSPPLKGAPYTAELTGELFF